The clone carrying this T cell receptor (beta chain) was observed a handful of times. What it binds is unknown. TCRdb processed the 5' RACE reads anew with MiXCR; each CDR3 protein has one entry. The table includes a few hundred thousand distinct CDR3 sequences, around 10% detected once. The sample originates from a study of T cells after yellow fever vaccination. Study results and caveats: Most primary-vaccination clones recurred post-booster (approximately 95% CD4, 88% CD8).

V was pared by 5 bases and J by 6 bases, with 10 bases between. Germline V CDR1 and CDR2: KGHDR, SFDVKD. The CDR3 runs to 13 residues. The genes are TRBV24-1 and TRBJ2-1, with a possible D match to TRBD2 (6 bases). The sequencing here drew on CD4+ T cells sorted from PBMCs, taken 5 days after the yellow fever booster vaccination. This TCR came from a man younger than 35 who received the YFV17D yellow fever vaccine. The CDR3 sequence is CATSARRGNEQFF. CDR3 nucleotide sequence: TGTGCCACCAGTGCCCGGAGGGGCAATGAGCAGTTCTTC.